This T cell receptor beta chain was retrieved from a study of regulatory T cells in long-lasting Graves disease. Overall study findings and caveats: Clonotypes that were public and shared totalled a few thousand in persistent patients versus 966 in new patients.

Indicated time point: newly diagnosed GD, antithyroid drugs for less than 3 months. After RNA was extracted from PBMCs, the TCR library was made from it. The J segment lost 4 bases and the V segment lost 5 bases, leaving 7 bases of the junction unmatched. The CDR3 consists of 15 residues. CDR1 and CDR2 (germline): MDHEN, SYDVKM. Sequencing libraries for TCR beta were prepared with iRepertoire HTBI primers and Arm-PCR of CDR3 regions. From the multiplex PCR reads, TCRdb called clonotypes with MiXCR, one entry per CDR3 protein. The table includes 450,000 to 650,000 distinct CDR3 sequences, about 15% detected once. This clonotype has at least ten counts. Its antigen is not known. The same data also went into a second study, on T cells in Graves' hyperthyroidism and ophthalmopathy. This second report adds: The patients, who ranged from 18 to 65 in age, presented with newly diagnosed hyperthyroidism lasting under 2 months. Using the HTBI primer set, a first-round RT-PCR was run on the TCR CDR3.

The material was peripheral blood mononuclear cells (PBMCs), obtained at new diagnosis, from a patient treated with antithyroid drugs. The chain couples TRBV28 to TRBJ1-1; 10 nucleotides line up with TRBD1. The receptor was derived from a woman aged 35-65 years with Graves disease. CDR3 sequence reads: CASSRLRDRGTEAFF. CDR3 sequence (DNA): TGTGCCAGCAGTAGACTCCGGGACAGGGGCACTGAAGCTTTCTTT. Together with reference TRBV28 and TRBJ1-1, the CDR3 gives the full variable domain: DVKVTQSSRYLVKRTGEKVFLECVQDMDHENMFWYRQDPGLGLRLIYFSYDVKMKEKGDIPEGYSVSREKKERFSLILESASTNQTSMYLCASSRLRDRGTEAFFGQGTRLTVV.